These T cell receptor beta chains were read from a single sample in a study of cytomegalovirus exposure and HLA in healthy donors. Produced via immunoSEQ multiplex PCR; TCRdb's table is partial and in-frame only. The sample carries roughly 150,000 clones, around 75% recorded once. Sequencing was carried out using PBMCs. The receptors here all came from a male donor in good health and CMV-seronegative. The CDR3 runs from the conserved cysteine through the conserved F or W. D genes are given only for firm matches. Clone sizes are given selectively: once, few, many, or a class where the clone is expanded.

- | TRBD1 | TRBJ1-4 | TRBV5-6 | CASSLVGGQGTEKLFF | TGTGCCAGCAGCTTGGTTGGCGGACAGGGGACCGAAAAACTGTTTTTT
few | - | TRBJ1-5 | TRBV5-1 | CASSLALGSQPQHF | TGCGCCAGCAGCTTGGCCCTCGGGAGCCAGCCCCAGCATTTT
- | TRBD1 | TRBJ1-2 | TRBV6-1 | CASTSPTGDGYTF | TGTGCCAGCACCTCCCCGACAGGGGATGGCTACACCTTC
- | - | TRBJ1-1 | TRBV10-1 | CASKSEMNTEAFF | TGCGCCAGCAAGTCGGAGATGAACACTGAAGCTTTCTTT
- | TRBD1 | TRBJ1-4 | TRBV5-1 | CASSRDSPNEKLFF | TGCGCCAGCAGCCGGGACAGCCCTAATGAAAAACTGTTTTTT
- | - | TRBJ2-5 | TRBV12-5 | CASGLVPAFRGLRTQYF | TGTGCTAGTGGTTTGGTACCCGCGTTTCGCGGACTAAGGACCCAGTACTTC
- | - | TRBJ1-2 | TRBV27 | CASSFGGQRFSSGYTF | TGTGCCAGCAGTTTCGGCGGACAGAGGTTCTCCAGTGGCTACACCTTC
few | TRBD1 | TRBJ1-3 | TRBV11-2 | CASSLGATGERTIYF | TGTGCCAGCAGCTTAGGGGCGACAGGGGAACGCACCATATATTTT
- | - | TRBJ1-1 | TRBV6-1 | CASRRDTLNTEAFF | TGTGCCAGCAGACGGGACACCTTGAACACTGAAGCTTTCTTT
- | TRBD1 | TRBJ1-1 | TRBV27 | CASSSRKTGGFMNTEAFF | TGTGCCAGCAGTTCACGAAAAACAGGGGGGTTCATGAACACTGAAGCTTTCTTT
- | TRBD1 | TRBJ2-7 | TRBV7-2 | CASSLVGGVEQYF | TGTGCCAGCAGCTTAGTAGGGGGCGTCGAGCAGTACTTC
- | - | TRBJ1-2 | TRBV27 | CASSSGGRFNYGYTF | TGTGCCAGCAGTTCAGGAGGACGCTTCAACTATGGCTACACCTTC
- | - | TRBJ1-4 | TRBV14 | CASSQDLRASYEKLFF | TGTGCCAGCAGCCAAGATCTGAGGGCGTCCTATGAAAAACTGTTTTTT
- | TRBD1 | TRBJ2-1 | TRBV7-9 | CASSSPGQGVYNEQFF | TGTGCCAGCAGCTCCCCGGGACAGGGGGTATACAATGAGCAGTTCTTC
- | TRBD2 | TRBJ2-2 | TRBV6-6 | CASRSGGNTGELFF | TGTGCCAGCCGTAGCGGGGGGAACACCGGGGAGCTGTTTTTT
- | TRBD1 | TRBJ1-6 | TRBV5-4 | CASSLVQGMSSYNSPLHF | TGTGCCAGCAGCTTGGTACAGGGGATGAGCTCCTATAATTCACCCCTCCACTTT
- | - | TRBJ2-5 | TRBV29-1 | CSVDGDQGNWETQYF | TGCAGCGTTGATGGTGATCAGGGAAATTGGGAGACCCAGTACTTC
few | TRBD1 | TRBJ1-5 | TRBV28 | CASRKRPRGTGPRPQHF | TGTGCCAGCAGAAAGCGTCCCCGGGGGACAGGCCCTCGGCCCCAGCATTTT
- | - | TRBJ2-3 | TRBV5-8 | CASSNTVGTDTQYF | TGTGCCAGCAGTAATACGGTGGGCACAGATACGCAGTATTTT
- | TRBD2 | TRBJ2-7 | TRBV13 | CASSFTLSGGAEYEQYF | TGTGCCAGCAGCTTCACTCTTAGCGGGGGGGCCGAATACGAGCAGTACTTC
- | TRBD1 | TRBJ1-2 | TRBV6-5 | CASRLGQFYGYTF | TGTGCCAGCAGACTGGGACAGTTCTATGGCTACACCTTC
once | TRBD1 | TRBJ2-7 | TRBV7-6 | CASSFYPTQGQGTYEQYF | TGTGCCAGCAGCTTTTACCCGACCCAGGGACAGGGTACGTACGAGCAGTACTTC
- | - | TRBJ2-5 | TRBV5-4 | CASRLELETQYF | TGTGCCAGCAGATTGGAGCTAGAGACCCAGTACTTC
- | - | TRBJ2-3 | TRBV5-1 | CASKFRTAGADTQYF | TGCGCCAGCAAATTTCGGACTGCGGGCGCAGATACGCAGTATTTT
- | - | TRBJ2-2 | TRBV7-9 | CASSFRLGGELFF | TGTGCCAGCAGCTTCCGCCTCGGCGGGGAGCTGTTTTTT
- | - | TRBJ1-1 | TRBV7-9 | CASSLPTVNTEAFF | TGTGCCAGCAGCTTACCGACAGTGAACACTGAAGCTTTCTTT
- | TRBD1 | TRBJ1-3 | TRBV18 | CASSPSQGGSGNTIYF | TGTGCCAGCTCACCTTCCCAGGGGGGCTCTGGAAACACCATATATTTT
- | - | TRBJ2-1 | TRBV7-6 | CASSSLRGSYNEQFF | TGTGCCAGCAGCTCTCTCCGGGGGAGCTACAATGAGCAGTTCTTC
- | - | TRBJ1-1 | TRBV7-9 | CASSLVSPGNTEAFF | TGTGCCAGCAGCTTGGTAAGCCCCGGGAACACTGAAGCTTTCTTT
- | TRBD1 | TRBJ1-2 | TRBV7-2 | CASSQPRGESGYTF | TGTGCCAGCAGCCAACCCAGGGGGGAGTCTGGCTACACCTTC
few | - | TRBJ1-4 | TRBV6-5 | CASSSRGSNEKLFF | TGTGCCAGCAGCAGCAGGGGTTCTAATGAAAAACTGTTTTTT
- | - | TRBJ2-7 | TRBV5-4 | CASSPQPRESEQYF | TGTGCCAGCAGCCCCCAACCACGTGAGAGCGAGCAGTACTTC
- | - | TRBJ2-5 | TRBV27 | CASSLGSISQETQYF | TGTGCCAGCAGTTTGGGCAGCATTTCCCAAGAGACCCAGTACTTC
- | - | TRBJ1-1 | TRBV6-5 | CASSYSRGLGTEAFF | TGTGCCAGCAGTTACTCCCGAGGATTGGGCACTGAAGCTTTCTTT
- | - | TRBJ1-4 | TRBV29-1 | CSVRLGGGTNEKLFF | TGCAGCGTCCGACTCGGTGGCGGAACTAATGAAAAACTGTTTTTT
- | - | TRBJ2-7 | TRBV21-1 | CASSACHAGPYEQYF | TGTGCCAGCAGCGCGTGCCATGCAGGTCCCTACGAGCAGTACTTC
- | TRBD1 | TRBJ2-7 | TRBV6-1 | CASSRETGGPYEQYF | TGTGCCAGCAGTCGGGAGACAGGGGGACCCTACGAGCAGTACTTC
- | - | TRBJ1-1 | TRBV19 | CASSRVAGRVTEAFF | TGTGCCAGTAGTAGGGTTGCGGGGAGAGTAACTGAAGCTTTCTTT
few | TRBD1 | TRBJ1-2 | TRBV27 | CASSLTGGPGYGYTF | TGTGCCAGCAGTCTAACAGGGGGCCCGGGGTATGGCTACACCTTC
- | - | TRBJ1-4 | TRBV10-1 | CASSEARHEKLFF | TGCGCCAGCAGTGAGGCCAGGCATGAAAAACTGTTTTTT
- | TRBD2 | TRBJ2-1 | TRBV5-1 | CASSGSSGGPKYNEQFF | TGCGCCAGCAGCGGCTCTAGCGGGGGCCCGAAATACAATGAGCAGTTCTTC
- | - | TRBJ1-2 | TRBV5-1 | CASSPAGSYYGYTF | TGCGCCAGCAGCCCGGCCGGGAGCTACTATGGCTACACCTTC
once | TRBD1 | TRBJ1-5 | TRBV7-6 | CASSLAGGDQPQHF | TGTGCCAGCAGCTTAGCAGGGGGCGATCAGCCCCAGCATTTT
- | TRBD1 | TRBJ2-7 | TRBV5-8 | CASSPGTGPPLGWNEQYF | TGTGCCAGCAGCCCCGGGACAGGTCCTCCTTTGGGTTGGAACGAGCAGTACTTC
- | - | TRBJ2-7 | TRBV6-5 | CASSSPQGQYF | TGTGCCAGCAGTTCCCCGCAGGGGCAGTACTTC
- | - | TRBJ2-2 | TRBV13 | CASSLVQGRTGELFF | TGTGCCAGCAGCTTAGTACAGGGCCGAACCGGGGAGCTGTTTTTT
- | TRBD1 | TRBJ1-5 | TRBV7-8 | CASSLDPGGINQPQHF | TGTGCCAGCAGCTTAGACCCAGGGGGCATCAATCAGCCCCAGCATTTT
- | - | TRBJ2-1 | TRBV27 | CASSAGESAMWYNEQFF | TGTGCCTCCTCGGCAGGGGAGTCTGCGATGTGGTACAATGAGCAGTTCTTC
once | TRBD2 | TRBJ2-1 | TRBV27 | CASSWTSAEYNEQFF | TGTGCCAGCAGTTGGACTAGCGCGGAGTACAATGAGCAGTTCTTC
once | - | TRBJ1-2 | TRBV5-4 | CASRTDSYARGYTF | TGTGCCAGCAGGACGGACTCGTACGCCAGGGGCTACACCTTC
- | - | TRBJ2-7 | TRBV5-1 | CASSPGPSAYEQYF | TGCGCCAGCAGCCCAGGTCCTAGCGCCTACGAGCAGTACTTC